This T cell receptor beta chain was recorded in a study of T cell responses to AZD1222 COVID-19 vaccine. A note on this clone: The antigen is unknown.

Notes on the study in general: Compared with day 0, the breadth and depth of the Spike-specific TCR repertoire rose significantly after two doses of AZD1222. Seropositive at baseline were only a handful of AZD1222 recipients. Most donors were white British, females outnumbered males, and clonal diversity was possibly underestimated. Reportedly, close to half of spike-specific TCRs are directed against unmutated variant regions.

The germline V gene encodes CDR1 LGHNA and CDR2 YNFKEQ. The CDR3 runs to 15 residues. V lost 1 base to trimming and J lost 0 bases, with 8 bases between them. The protocol was immunoSEQ multiplex PCR, while the TCRdb copy is restricted to in-frame clones and leaves out a portion. This repertoire shows approximately 150,000 clones, roughly 88% found once; its top ten account for 5% to 6.5%. This specimen consisted of peripheral blood, obtained 28 days after the second dose of the MenACWY control vaccine. The TCR comes from an adult who received the MenACWY meningococcal vaccine as a control. The genes are TRBV4-2 and TRBJ2-3, with no clear D. In DNA, the CDR3 is TGTGCCAGCAGCCAAGGGCCGACTAGCACAGATACGCAGTATTTT. Encoded protein: CASSQGPTSTDTQYF.